This is a list of T cell receptor beta chains from one sample in a study of OX40 agonist ivuxolimab in advanced cancers. Clones were read by immunoSEQ multiplex PCR, and TCRdb kept only the in-frame ones, dropping some. The top ten clones hold 16% of a sample with around 43,000 clones, roughly nine tenths of them seen once. Source: CD4+ or CD8+ T cells sorted from blood, taken in a trial of the OX40 agonist ivuxolimab. These receptors originate from an adult with an advanced solid tumor such as melanoma, head and neck, liver or kidney cancer. CDR3s include the opening cysteine and the closing phenylalanine or tryptophan. Fields, in order: J gene, V gene, D gene, clone size, CDR3 protein, CDR3 DNA. D genes are given only for firm matches. Some rows have no size entry. The others give once, few or many, or a class for an expanded clone.

TRBJ2-7,TRBV5-6,NA,NA,CASSNHLSGEGGWEQYF,TGTGCCAGCAGCAACCACCTCTCGGGGGAGGGGGGCTGGGAGCAGTACTTC
TRBJ2-7,TRBV2,NA,NA,CASSGKGGQIEQYF,TGTGCCAGCAGTGGAAAGGGGGGCCAAATCGAGCAGTACTTC
TRBJ2-7,TRBV4-1,NA,NA,CASSQSRLVEQYF,TGCGCCAGCAGCCAGTCGCGGCTGGTGGAGCAGTACTTC
TRBJ1-2,TRBV19,NA,NA,CASSIGGGYTF,TGTGCCAGTAGTATAGGAGGAGGCTACACCTTC
TRBJ2-1,TRBV6-4,NA,NA,CASSDSIGDEQFF,TGTGCCAGCAGTGACTCAATCGGCGATGAGCAGTTCTTC
TRBJ2-3,TRBV7-9,NA,NA,CASSHPEKGVSEYF,TGTGCCAGCAGCCACCCCGAAAAAGGAGTTAGTGAGTATTTT
TRBJ2-3,TRBV4-1,NA,NA,CASSHQEGVVTDTQYF,TGCGCCAGCAGCCACCAAGAGGGGGTTGTCACAGATACGCAGTATTTT
TRBJ1-2,TRBV19,NA,NA,CATEGMDYGYTF,TGTGCCACCGAGGGGATGGACTATGGCTACACCTTC
TRBJ2-1,TRBV6-7,TRBD2,NA,CASSYSGTSGSSSYNEQFF,TGTGCCAGCAGTTACTCTGGGACTAGCGGGTCAAGCTCCTACAATGAGCAGTTCTTC
TRBJ2-2,TRBV5-1,NA,NA,CASSLARKGLGGGELFF,TGCGCCAGCAGCTTGGCCAGGAAGGGGTTAGGTGGCGGGGAGCTGTTTTTT
TRBJ2-7,TRBV5-6,NA,NA,CASSLGGPEQYF,TGTGCCAGCAGCTTGGGGGGGCCCGAGCAGTACTTC
TRBJ2-4,TRBV5-1,NA,NA,CARQTENIQYF,TGCGCCAGACAGACAGAAAACATTCAGTACTTC
TRBJ2-1,TRBV5-4,NA,NA,CASSLTGFVGNEQFF,TGTGCCAGCAGCTTGACAGGGTTTGTTGGCAATGAGCAGTTCTTC
TRBJ1-4,TRBV7-9,NA,NA,CASSSSGDKEEKLFF,TGTGCCAGCAGCTCGTCAGGGGACAAGGAAGAAAAACTGTTTTTT
TRBJ2-7,TRBV2,NA,NA,CASSELWGWLYEQYF,TGTGCCAGCAGTGAACTTTGGGGTTGGTTATACGAGCAGTACTTC
TRBJ1-1,TRBV5-1,NA,NA,CASSLSMNTEAFF,TGCGCCAGCAGCTTGTCGATGAACACTGAAGCTTTCTTT
TRBJ1-6,TRBV5-6,NA,NA,CASSLGGGTGSPLHF,TGTGCCAGCAGCTTGGGGGGGGGTACTGGCTCACCCCTCCACTTT
TRBJ1-5,TRBV2,NA,once,CASSEGGGGYNQPQHF,TGTGCCAGCAGCGAAGGAGGAGGGGGTTACAATCAGCCCCAGCATTTT
TRBJ2-3,TRBV7-9,NA,NA,CASSTKPGADTQYF,TGTGCCAGCAGCACCAAACCGGGGGCAGATACGCAGTATTTT
TRBJ2-5,TRBV10-2,NA,NA,CASSELGGSETQYF,TGCGCCAGCAGTGAGCTTGGGGGTTCGGAGACCCAGTACTTC